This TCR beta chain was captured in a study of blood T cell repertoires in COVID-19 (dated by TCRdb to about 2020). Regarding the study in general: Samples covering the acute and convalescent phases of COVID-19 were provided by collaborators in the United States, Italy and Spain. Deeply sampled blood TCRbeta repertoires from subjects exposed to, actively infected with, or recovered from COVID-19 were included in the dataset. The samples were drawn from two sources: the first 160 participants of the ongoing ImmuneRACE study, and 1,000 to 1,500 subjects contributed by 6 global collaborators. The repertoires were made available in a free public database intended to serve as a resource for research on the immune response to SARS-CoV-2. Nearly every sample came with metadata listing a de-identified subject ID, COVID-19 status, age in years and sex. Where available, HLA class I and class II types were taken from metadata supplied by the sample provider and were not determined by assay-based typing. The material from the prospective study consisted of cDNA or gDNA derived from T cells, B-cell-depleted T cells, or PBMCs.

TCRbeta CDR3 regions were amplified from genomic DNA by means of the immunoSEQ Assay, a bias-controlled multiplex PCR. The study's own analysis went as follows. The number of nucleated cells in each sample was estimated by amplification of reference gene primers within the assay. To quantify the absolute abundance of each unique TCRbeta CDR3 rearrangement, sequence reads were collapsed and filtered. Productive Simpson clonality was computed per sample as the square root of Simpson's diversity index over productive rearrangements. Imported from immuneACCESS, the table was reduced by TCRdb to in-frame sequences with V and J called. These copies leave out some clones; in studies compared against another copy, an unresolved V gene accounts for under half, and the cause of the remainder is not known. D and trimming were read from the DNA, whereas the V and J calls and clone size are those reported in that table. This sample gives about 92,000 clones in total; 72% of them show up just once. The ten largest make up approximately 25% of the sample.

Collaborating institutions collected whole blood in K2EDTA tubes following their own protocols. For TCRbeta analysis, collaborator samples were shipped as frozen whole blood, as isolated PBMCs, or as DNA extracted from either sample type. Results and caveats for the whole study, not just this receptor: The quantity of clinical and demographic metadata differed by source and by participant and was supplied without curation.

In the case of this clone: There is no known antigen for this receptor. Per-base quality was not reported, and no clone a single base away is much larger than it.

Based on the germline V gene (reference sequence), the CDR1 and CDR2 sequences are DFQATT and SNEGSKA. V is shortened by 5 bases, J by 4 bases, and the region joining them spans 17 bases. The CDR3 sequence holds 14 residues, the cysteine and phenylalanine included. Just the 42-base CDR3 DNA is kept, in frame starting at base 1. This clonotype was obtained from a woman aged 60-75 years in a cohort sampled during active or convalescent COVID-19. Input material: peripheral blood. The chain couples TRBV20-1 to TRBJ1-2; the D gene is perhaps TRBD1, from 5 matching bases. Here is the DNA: TGCAGTGCTGGTGGGACGGGAGATTTCTATGGCTACACCTTC. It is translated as CSAGGTGDFYGYTF.